This T cell receptor (beta chain) was profiled in a study of shared clonotypes between healthy human individuals. The assay was immunoSEQ multiplex PCR, and TCRdb's table has in-frame clones only and misses some. This table holds about 480,000 clones, less than 85% found once. The sample was PBMCs. The TCR originated in a woman in her 40s in good health. Some clones in this sample may be carry-over from other donors' samples.

CDR3 region: CATTYVAGAYEQYF. The CDR3 nucleotides read TGTGCCACCACGTATGTAGCGGGAGCTTACGAGCAGTACTTC. The chain links TRBV6-6 to TRBJ2-7; TRBD2 agrees at 9 bases. This CDR3 spans 14 amino acids. V dropped 10 bases and J dropped 4; count of bases not matched to a gene: 11. Germline lookup yields CDR1 MNHNY and CDR2 SVGAGI (reference sequence).